These 26 T cell receptor beta chains were sequenced from one sample in a study of blood T cell repertoires in COVID-19. Sequenced by immunoSEQ multiplex PCR; TCRdb stores in-frame clones only, minus some. This table holds 60,000 to 95,000 clones, over 80% found once. Sequencing used peripheral blood. The receptor source for this set is a woman between 45 and 60 years old with acute or convalescent COVID-19.

This chain joins TRBV15 and TRBJ2-7, with D unclear. The length of the CDR3 is 12 residues. Germline V gene data show CDR1 as LNHNV and CDR2 as YYDKDF (reference sequence). Trimming took off 3 bases at V and 0 bases at J, with 3 bases between the two ends. The CDR3 DNA reads TGTGCCACCAGCAGCTTCTCCTACGAGCAGTACTTC. It yields the protein CATSSFSYEQYF.

The rearrangement links TRBV2 to TRBJ2-7, with a weak D call TRBD1 (6 bases). V was trimmed by 7 bases and J by 1 base, leaving 8 bases between them. This CDR3 comprises 12 residues. Germline CDR1 is SNHLY and CDR2 is FYNNEI. The CDR3 reads CASTGASYEQYF. The CDR3 DNA is TGTGCCAGCACAGGGGCATCCTACGAGCAGTACTTC.

The chain links TRBV1 to TRBJ1-5; the table's D call, TRBD1, has no DNA check behind it. TRBV1 is a pseudogene segment. The CDR3 length is 18 residues. The CDR3 nucleotides are TGCACCAGCAGCGATATCAAACAGGGGGCGCGATCCAATCAGCCCCAGCATTTT. Its protein product is CTSSDIKQGARSNQPQHF.

The chain recombines TRBV7-2 with TRBJ2-1, with D hard to call. The V and J ends lost 5 bases and 6 bases respectively, with 11 bases between them. The CDR3 length is 13 residues. CDR1 and CDR2 from the germline V gene are SGHTA and FQGNSA. CDR3 sequence reads: CASSARRFNEQFF. The CDR3 DNA reads as TGTGCCAGCAGCGCTCGGCGGTTCAATGAGCAGTTCTTC.

The V gene is TRBV7-9, the J gene TRBJ2-7; D is perhaps TRBD1 (6 bases). Trimming took off 4 bases at V and 1 base at J, with 11 bases between the two ends. CDR3 length: 14 amino acids. Germline V gene sequence: CDR1 SEHNR, CDR2 FQNEAQ (reference sequence). CDR3 loop: CASSSRDTSYEQYF. CDR3 DNA sequence: TGTGCCAGCAGCTCCCGGGACACTTCCTACGAGCAGTACTTC.

The chain carries TRBV9 and TRBJ2-3; D call uncertain. V was trimmed by 3 bases and J by 0 bases, leaving 11 bases between them. Per the germline V gene, CDR1 is SGDLS and CDR2 is YYNGEE. The CDR3 has 15 amino acids. The CDR3 nucleotides are TGTGCCAGCAGCGGAGACGCGACTAGCACAGATACGCAGTATTTT. Translation gives CASSGDATSTDTQYF.

The CDR3 DNA follows: TGTGCCAGCTCACCAGAAGACAGAGCCTCTGGAAACACCATATATTTT. This encodes CASSPEDRASGNTIYF. This rearrangement joins TRBV18 to TRBJ1-3, with a weak D call TRBD1 (5 bases). This CDR3 has 16 amino acids. Germline CDR1 KGHSH, CDR2 LQKENI. The V end was cut by 2 bases, the J end by 0 bases, with 11 bases between.

This chain links TRBV13 with TRBJ1-2, with D possibly being TRBD1 (6 bases). CDR3 length equals 15 residues. CDR1 is PRHDT, CDR2 FYEKMQ, per germline (reference sequence). V dropped 0 bases and J dropped 6 bases, with 14 bases sitting between them. The CDR3 is CASSLGRGARNGYTF. The CDR3, as DNA: TGTGCCAGCAGCTTAGGGCGGGGGGCGAGAAATGGCTACACCTTC.

The genes are TRBV3-1 (or the pseudogene TRBV3-2) and TRBJ1-1, with a tentative D call TRBD1 (5 bases). Per the germline V gene, CDR1 is LGHDT and CDR2 is YNNKEL (reference sequence). Between the trimmed V and J ends, which lost 1 base and 0 bases, there was a span of 6 bases. The CDR3 runs to 14 residues. CDR3 DNA: TGTGCCAGCAGCCAAGGGGGCATGAACACTGAAGCTTTCTTT. Amino acids: CASSQGGMNTEAFF.

The chain is built from TRBV4-1 and TRBJ1-5, with 7 nucleotides matching TRBD1. The CDR3 runs 15 residues. Germline V gives CDR1 MGHRA, CDR2 YSYEKL. V shed 3 bases and J 7 bases; nucleotides not matched to a gene: 9. The CDR3 DNA reads TGCGCCAGCAGCCACGGGGACAGTTTTTACCAGCCCCAGCATTTT. Translating gives CASSHGDSFYQPQHF.

The chain has TRBV5-1 and TRBJ1-1, with 7 positions matching TRBD1. Trimming cost V 1 base and J 0 bases; bases outside gene matches: 6. This CDR3 contains 16 residues. Germline V gene data show CDR1 as SGHRS and CDR2 as YFSETQ. CDR3 residues: CASSLPKTGLNTEAFF. The CDR3 coding sequence is TGCGCCAGCAGCTTGCCAAAGACAGGGCTGAACACTGAAGCTTTCTTT.

The chain couples TRBV28 to TRBJ2-2, with TRBD2 matching over 9 bases. The CDR3 covers 15 residues. The V and J ends lost 6 bases and 6 bases, in that order; junction bases with no gene match: 8. CDR1 is MDHEN, CDR2 SYDVKM, per germline. The DNA for the CDR3 is TGTGCCAGCAGGACCTTAGCGGGAGCCCCCGGGGAGCTGTTTTTT. Encoded protein: CASRTLAGAPGELFF. The full variable domain, its missing parts supplied by reference TRBV28 and TRBJ2-2, is DVKVTQSSRYLVKRTGEKVFLECVQDMDHENMFWYRQDPGLGLRLIYFSYDVKMKEKGDIPEGYSVSREKKERFSLILESASTNQTSMYLCASRTLAGAPGELFFGEGSRLTVL.

The chain joins TRBV13 to TRBJ1-6, with D possibly matching TRBD1 (5 bases). V dropped 2 bases and J dropped 8 bases, with 10 bases sitting between them. There are 14 residues in the CDR3. The germline V gene has CDR1 PRHDT and CDR2 FYEKMQ (reference sequence). This chain's CDR3 is CASSLRGLDSPLHF. The CDR3 nucleotides read TGTGCCAGCAGCTTAAGGGGATTAGATTCACCCCTCCACTTT.

V gene TRBV4-1 combines with J gene TRBJ2-1; 11 bases line up with TRBD2. V shed 2 bases, J shed 4 bases, and the junction held 10 bases outside the gene matches. Germline lookup yields CDR1 MGHRA and CDR2 YSYEKL. The CDR3 contains 18 residues. The CDR3 coding sequence is TGCGCCAGCAGCCAACTATATCAACTAGCGGGAGATTACAATGAGCAGTTCTTC. As protein: CASSQLYQLAGDYNEQFF.

CDR3 region: CASSLGRNTEAFF. CDR3 in DNA: TGTGCCAGCAGCTTGGGTAGGAACACTGAAGCTTTCTTT. V and J are TRBV5-8 and TRBJ1-1; D unresolved. V was clipped by 0 bases and J by 1 base, with 4 bases between them. Germline assignment: CDR1 SGHTS and CDR2 YDEGEE. The CDR3 totals 13 residues.

This sequence joins TRBV27 and TRBJ1-2; TRBD1 agrees at 7 bases. In germline, CDR1 is MNHEY, CDR2 SMNVEV (reference sequence). V gave up 8 bases and J gave up 5 bases; unmatched junction bases: 14. CDR3 length equals 15 residues. The CDR3 spells CASRQTGTRGYGYTF. CDR3 in DNA: TGTGCCAGCCGTCAGACAGGGACCAGAGGATATGGCTACACCTTC.

This rearrangement joins TRBV5-1 to TRBJ2-1, with 10 nucleotides matching TRBD2. The CDR3 totals 16 residues. V lost 0 bases to trimming and J lost 4 bases; unmatched junction nucleotides: 4. CDR1 SGHRS and CDR2 YFSETQ come from the germline V gene. This chain's CDR3 is CASSLAATSGYNEQFF. DNA for the CDR3: TGCGCCAGCAGCTTGGCGGCGACTAGCGGGTACAATGAGCAGTTCTTC.

V is TRBV15 and J is TRBJ1-3, with D maybe TRBD1 (6 bases). CDR3 length: 20 residues. The ends were cut back, 0 bases at V and 0 bases at J, with 21 bases in the middle. Germline loops: CDR1 LNHNV, CDR2 YYDKDF (reference sequence). As DNA, the CDR3 is TGTGCCACCAGCAGAGATGTCCAGGGGCATCCTTCCCACTCTGGAAACACCATATATTTT. Its protein product is CATSRDVQGHPSHSGNTIYF.

The chain is built from TRBV23-1 and TRBJ1-1; weak D call: TRBD1 (6 bases). Being an ORF, TRBV23-1 has a function that is uncertain. Deletions cut 9 bases from V and 4 bases from J, with 6 bases between. The CDR3 has 10 residues. The DNA of the CDR3 is TGCGCCAGAGGGGGCACTGAAGCTTTCTTT. This translates into CARGGTEAFF.

The rearrangement links TRBV9 to TRBJ2-3; TRBD2 matches at 8 bases. V trimming: 7 bases; J trimming: 4 bases; junction bases outside the gene matches: 11. The CDR3 has 15 residues. The germline gives CDR1 SGDLS, CDR2 YYNGEE. Here the CDR3 reads CASQPAGASADTQYF. CDR3 coding DNA: TGTGCCAGCCAGCCAGCGGGGGCGAGCGCAGATACGCAGTATTTT. Variable domain in full (rest from reference TRBV9 and TRBJ2-3): DSGVTQTPKHLITATGQRVTLRCSPRSGDLSVYWYQQSLDQGLQFLIQYYNGEERAKGNILERFSAQQFPDLHSELNLSSLELGDSALYFCASQPAGASADTQYFGPGTRLTVL.

This clone was detected only once. V usage is TRBV9 and J usage is TRBJ1-1, with no clear D. The germline V gene has CDR1 SGDLS and CDR2 YYNGEE. With 3 bases removed from V and 1 base from J, the gap between germline ends came to 13 bases. This CDR3 has 15 amino acids. CDR3 bases: TGTGCCAGCAGCGCCAGTGCGGGGAGGAACACTGAAGCTTTCTTT. Translation gives CASSASAGRNTEAFF.

The genes are TRBV11-3 and TRBJ1-1; D remains unclear. This CDR3 is built from 13 residues. The V gene's germline CDR1 is SGHNT and CDR2 YENEEA. V was cut by 5 bases and J by 1 base, with 8 bases left in between. In DNA form, the CDR3 reads TGTGCCAGCAGCCTAACAGCGAACACTGAAGCTTTCTTT. Protein product: CASSLTANTEAFF.

The chain has TRBV4-1 and TRBJ1-1, with D perhaps TRBD1 (5 bases). This CDR3 is built from 13 residues. V was trimmed by 7 bases and J by 0 bases, leaving 9 bases between them. Per germline, CDR1 MGHRA and CDR2 YSYEKL. The CDR3 reads CASMNRMNTEAFF. CDR3 in DNA: TGCGCCAGCATGAACAGGATGAACACTGAAGCTTTCTTT.

The CDR3 DNA follows: TGTGCCAGCACCGATCAAGGCAGGGCGAACACTGAAGCTTTCTTT. Translating gives CASTDQGRANTEAFF. The J gene is TRBJ1-1, the V gene TRBV6-5; D is perhaps TRBD1 (5 bases). The CDR3 has 15 amino acids. With 7 bases removed from V and 1 base from J, the gap between germline ends came to 16 bases. CDR1 is MNHEY, CDR2 SVGAGI, per germline.

The chain carries TRBV6-6 and TRBJ1-4; no reliable D call. V gave up 6 bases and J gave up 0 bases, with 14 bases separating them. Germline CDR1 MNHNY, CDR2 SVGAGI (reference sequence). The CDR3 spans 16 residues. This chain's CDR3 is CASSRSKRATNEKLFF. Here the CDR3 DNA reads TGTGCCAGCAGCCGGTCTAAGAGGGCAACTAATGAAAAACTGTTTTTT.

J is TRBJ1-1 and V is TRBV30, with a tentative D call TRBD1 (5 bases). CDR1 GTSNPN and CDR2 SVGIG come from the germline V gene (reference sequence). The CDR3 runs 14 residues. Trimming took off 0 bases at V and 4 bases at J, with 12 bases between the two ends. DNA for the CDR3: TGTGCCTGGAGTGTAGCCCAGGGCGCCACTGAAGCTTTCTTT. The encoded protein is CAWSVAQGATEAFF.